The clone carrying this T cell receptor beta chain appeared once. What it binds is not known. Measured with immunoSEQ multiplex PCR; TCRdb has only the in-frame clones, and not every one. This sample carries over 100,000 clones, 65% to 90% of them seen once, and the ten largest clones take approximately 20%. This entry is derived from a study of T cell responses to AZD1222 COVID-19 vaccine. Study findings and constraints: After two AZD1222 doses, spike-specific TCR breadth and depth rose versus day 0. No repertoire was sampled before or during the peak T cell response, only after it.

Germline lookup yields CDR1 SGHDT and CDR2 YYEEEE. The V end lost 3 bases, the J end lost 6 bases, and 10 bases lay between the germline ends. This CDR3 contains 12 residues. This chain uses TRBV5-6 with TRBJ2-7; D gene uncertain. This sample comprised peripheral blood, obtained on day 0 of AZD1222 vaccination. The receptor's source is an adult in good health. The CDR3 spells CASSYGVGEQYF. In nucleotides, the CDR3 is TGTGCCAGCAGCTATGGGGTTGGCGAGCAGTACTTC.